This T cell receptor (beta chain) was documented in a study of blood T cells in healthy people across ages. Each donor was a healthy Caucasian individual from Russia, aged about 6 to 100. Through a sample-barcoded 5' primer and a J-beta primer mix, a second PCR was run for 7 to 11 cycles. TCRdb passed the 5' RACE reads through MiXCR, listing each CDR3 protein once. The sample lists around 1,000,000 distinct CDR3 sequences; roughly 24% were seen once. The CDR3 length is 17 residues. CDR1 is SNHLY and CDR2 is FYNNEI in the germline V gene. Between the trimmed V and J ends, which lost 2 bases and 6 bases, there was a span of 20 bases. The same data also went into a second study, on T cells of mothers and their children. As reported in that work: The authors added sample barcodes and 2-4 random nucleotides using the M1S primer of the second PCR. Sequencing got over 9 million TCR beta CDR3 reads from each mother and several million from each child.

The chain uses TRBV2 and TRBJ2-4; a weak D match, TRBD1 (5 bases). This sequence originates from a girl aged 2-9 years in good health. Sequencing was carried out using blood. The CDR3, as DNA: TGTGCCAGCAGTGAAACCCGGAGTTGGGGCAGGGTAAACATTCAGTACTTC. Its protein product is CASSETRSWGRVNIQYF. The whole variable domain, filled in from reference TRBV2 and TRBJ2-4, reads EPEVTQTPSHQVTQMGQEVILRCVPISNHLYFYWYRQILGQKVEFLVSFYNNEISEKSEIFDDQFSVERPDGSNFTLKIRSTKLEDSAMYFCASSETRSWGRVNIQYFGAGTRLSVL.